Described below is a single T cell receptor (beta chain) sequence and its context. Its antigen remains unknown. Primers used in a second PCR of roughly 7 to 12 cycles were a sample-barcoded 5' primer and a J-beta primer mix. Using its own MiXCR run on the 5' RACE reads, TCRdb lists one record per CDR3 protein. The data hold more than 1.4 million distinct CDR3 sequences, with approximately 42% observed a single time. The sample belongs to a study of blood T cells in healthy people across ages. Across the study: When template switching was applied, about one barcoded beta molecule was captured per two T cells. Study conclusions and caveats: Among T cells, TCR beta diversity per million cells dropped roughly linearly as age rose.

The CDR3 contains 13 residues. Trimming took 6 bases from V and 10 from J; bases not matched to a gene: 7. Germline V gene data show CDR1 as MGHRA and CDR2 as YSYEKL. Approximately 10 milliliters was the volume of peripheral blood drawn from each donor. The sample comprised blood. The clonotype comes from a woman aged 18-35 years in good health. The chain has TRBV4-1 and TRBJ1-1; 11 bases fit TRBD1. The CDR3 region is CASRPGQGEGAFF. The DNA for the CDR3 is TGCGCCAGCAGACCGGGACAGGGGGAAGGAGCTTTCTTT.